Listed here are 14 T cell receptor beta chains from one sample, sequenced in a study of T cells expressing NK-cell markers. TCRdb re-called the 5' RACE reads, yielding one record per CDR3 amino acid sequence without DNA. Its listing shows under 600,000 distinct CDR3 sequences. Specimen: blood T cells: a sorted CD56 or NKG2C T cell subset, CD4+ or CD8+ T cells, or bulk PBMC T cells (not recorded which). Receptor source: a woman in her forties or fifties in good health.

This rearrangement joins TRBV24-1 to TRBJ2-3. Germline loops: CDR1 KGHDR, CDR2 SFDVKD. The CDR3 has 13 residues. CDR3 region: CATQSDGWDTQYF.

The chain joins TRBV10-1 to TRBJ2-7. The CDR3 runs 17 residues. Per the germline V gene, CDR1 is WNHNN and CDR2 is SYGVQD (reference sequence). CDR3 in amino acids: CASSESSHRTGSYEQYF.

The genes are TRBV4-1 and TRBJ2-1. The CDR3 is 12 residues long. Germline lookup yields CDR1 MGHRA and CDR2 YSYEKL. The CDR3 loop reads CASSSMELRLFF.

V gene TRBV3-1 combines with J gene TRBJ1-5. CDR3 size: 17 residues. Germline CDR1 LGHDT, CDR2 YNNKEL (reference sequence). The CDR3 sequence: CASSPRVIGFAEQPQHF.

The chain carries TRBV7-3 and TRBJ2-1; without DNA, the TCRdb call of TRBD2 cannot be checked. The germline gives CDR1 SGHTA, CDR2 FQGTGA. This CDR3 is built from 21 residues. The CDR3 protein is CASSPIPRASRLAGPDNEQFF. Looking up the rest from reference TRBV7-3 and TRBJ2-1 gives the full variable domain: GAGVSQTPSNKVTEKGKYVELRCDPISGHTALYWYRQSLGQGPEFLIYFQGTGAADDSGLPNDRFFAVRPEGSVSTLKIQRTERGDSAVYLCASSPIPRASRLAGPDNEQFFGPGTRLTVL.

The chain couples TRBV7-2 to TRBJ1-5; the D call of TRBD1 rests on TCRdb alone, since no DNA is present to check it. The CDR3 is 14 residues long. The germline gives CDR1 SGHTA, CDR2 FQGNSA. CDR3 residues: CASSLGSGAYSQHF. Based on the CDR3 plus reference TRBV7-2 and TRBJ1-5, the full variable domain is GAGVSQSPSNKVTEKGKDVELRCDPISGHTALYWYRQSLGQGLEFLIYFQGNSAPDKSGLPSDRFSAERTGGSVSTLTIQRTQQEDSAVYLCASSLGSGAYSQHFGDGTRLSIL.

The CDR3 here is CSVGEPSPTREQFF. V is TRBV29-1 and J is TRBJ2-1; without DNA, the TCRdb call of TRBD1 cannot be checked. This CDR3 contains 14 residues. Germline V gene sequence: CDR1 SQVTM, CDR2 ANQGSEA.

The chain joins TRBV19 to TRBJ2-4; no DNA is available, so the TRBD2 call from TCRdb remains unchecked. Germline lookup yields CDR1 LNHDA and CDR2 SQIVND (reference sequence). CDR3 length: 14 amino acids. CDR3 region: CASSIGREGNIQYF.

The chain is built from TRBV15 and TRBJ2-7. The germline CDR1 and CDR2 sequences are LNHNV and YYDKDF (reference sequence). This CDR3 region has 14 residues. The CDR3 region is CATSRGGSGYEQYF.

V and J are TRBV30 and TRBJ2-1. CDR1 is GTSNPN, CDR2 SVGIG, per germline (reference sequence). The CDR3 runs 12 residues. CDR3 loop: CAWSVAWYEQFF.

CDR3 in amino acids: CAISESTSLQAAGELFF. This chain connects TRBV10-3 to TRBJ2-2. The germline V gene has CDR1 ENHRY and CDR2 SYGVKD. The CDR3 runs 17 residues.

This CDR3 reads CSARDRIKNTEAFF. The V and J genes are TRBV20-1 and TRBJ1-1. Germline V lookup: CDR1 DFQATT, CDR2 SNEGSKA (reference sequence). The CDR3 contains 14 residues.

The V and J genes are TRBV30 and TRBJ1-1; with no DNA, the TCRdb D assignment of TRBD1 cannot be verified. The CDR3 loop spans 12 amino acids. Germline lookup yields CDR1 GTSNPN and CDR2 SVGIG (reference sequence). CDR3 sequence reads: CAWSVGQVAAFF.

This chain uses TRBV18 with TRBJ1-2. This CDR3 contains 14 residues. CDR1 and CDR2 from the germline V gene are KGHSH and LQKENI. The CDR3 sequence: CASSPDFGKYGYTF.